This T cell receptor (beta chain) was identified in a study of blood T cell repertoires in COVID-19. Study information: From T cells, B-cell-depleted T cells, or PBMCs came the material, which was cDNA or gDNA.

This clone was seen a few times. Enrollment of patients from Seattle took place during active infection, with longitudinal follow-up. Germline lookup yields CDR1 SGHNT and CDR2 YENEEA. The CDR3 has 14 residues. Trimming took 5 bases from V and 1 from J, leaving 11 bases between them. Data came from immunoSEQ multiplex PCR; TCRdb stores just in-frame clones and leaves some out. The data hold around 170,000 clones, with approximately 86% observed a single time. This chain links TRBV11-3 with TRBJ1-1; D gene uncertain. This sequence originates from a man in his sixties with COVID-19, enrolled during active disease. The specimen sequenced was peripheral blood. CDR3 residues: CASSVGRGNTEAFF. The CDR3 nucleotides read TGTGCCAGCAGCGTCGGACGGGGGAACACTGAAGCTTTCTTT. Using reference TRBV11-3 and TRBJ1-1 for the parts outside the CDR3, the full variable domain is EAGVVQSPRYKIIEKKQPVAFWCNPISGHNTLYWYLQNLGQGPELLIRYENEEAVDDSQLPKDRFSAERLKGVDSTLKIQPAELGDSAVYLCASSVGRGNTEAFFGQGTRLTVV.